This T cell receptor beta chain was profiled in a study of cytomegalovirus exposure and HLA in healthy donors. Study-wide background: Within the Caucasian-associated ancestry cluster were roughly 82% of the 398 genotyped donors. Study-wide results and limits: Reports showed the classifier diagnosing cytomegalovirus status with high specificity and sensitivity. Sequencing artifact likely explains a cluster of highly shared sequence variants. A later analysis showed HLA-associated TCR beta chains outstripping equally common others in clonal expansion.

With respect to this clone: Its matching antigen is unknown.

Researchers ran the PCR with 60 Vbeta and 13 Jbeta primers. Libraries were prepared by immunoSEQ multiplex PCR; TCRdb keeps only in-frame clonotypes and omits some of them. The sample includes about 120,000 clones, roughly 70% of them seen just once. V lost 3 bases, J lost 14 bases, and 13 bases lay in between. Germline assignment: CDR1 LGHNA and CDR2 YNFKEQ. The CDR3 contains 11 residues. The source material was PBMCs. The receptor was isolated from a man aged 25-45 years in good health and CMV-seronegative. The rearrangement uses TRBV4-2 and TRBJ1-1, with D possibly being TRBD1 (5 bases). CDR3 DNA: TGTGCCAGCAGCCACCGCCCAAAGGGGTTCTTT. Its protein is CASSHRPKGFF.